This entry features one TCR beta chain sequence. As yet, its antigen is unknown. These data are taken from a study of post-analysis software for immune sequencing data. At the level of the study: Disease trajectories encompassed relapsing-remitting, secondary progressive and progressive-relapsing multiple sclerosis.

Whole-study findings and limits: Multiple sclerosis patients showed significantly lower normalized Chao1 diversity than controls did.

Prepared libraries of TCR beta cDNA carried unique molecular identifiers. TCRdb recomputed calls from the PCR reads with MiXCR, one row per CDR3 protein. The repertoire holds roughly 730,000 distinct CDR3 sequences, with about 32% as singletons. This receptor was obtained from a girl aged 5 to 17 with multiple sclerosis. The sequenced sample consisted of blood.

The CDR3 DNA reads as TGTGCCAGCAGCTTCTCCCCCGGGGAGCTGTTTTTT. Protein: CASSFSPGELFF. V and J are TRBV5-6 and TRBJ2-2; D is unclear. The ends were cut back, 2 bases at V and 6 bases at J, with 5 bases in the middle. This CDR3 is built from 12 residues. Germline V gene data show CDR1 as SGHDT and CDR2 as YYEEEE.